This section outlines one TCR beta chain sequence together with its context. These data come from a study of identical twins. TCRdb fed the 5' RACE reads into MiXCR, producing one record per CDR3 protein. Here the sample spans hundreds of thousands of distinct CDR3 sequences, 5.5% to 6.5% being singletons. Trimming removed 8 bases from V and 5 bases from J, with 15 bases in between. The germline gives CDR1 SEHNR, CDR2 FQNEAQ (reference sequence). This CDR3 has 13 residues. Specimen: naive T cells sorted from blood. The clonotype originates from a man younger than 35 in good health. The chain couples TRBV7-9 to TRBJ2-5, with D perhaps TRBD2 (6 bases). CDR3 sequence reads: CASHGGTAETQYF. As DNA, the CDR3 is TGTGCCAGCCACGGCGGGACGGCGGAGACCCAGTACTTC.